The text below deals with one T cell receptor (beta chain). Its antigen is unknown. The CDR3 runs to 13 residues. Trimming removed 5 bases at V and 5 bases at J, with 12 bases between. Germline CDR1 reads MGHRA; CDR2 reads YSYEKL. The sample comes from a study of cytomegalovirus exposure and HLA in healthy donors. Study summary: Genetic ancestry analysis placed more than 80% of the 398 donors that were genotyped in the Caucasian-associated cluster.

Notes on the study in general: It was assumed in the presence/absence analyses that sequencing depth was roughly uniform across donors. TCR beta V- and J-gene trimming was later associated with a missense DCLRE1C variant. The classifier reportedly diagnosed cytomegalovirus status with high specificity and sensitivity.

The PCR made use of 60 Vbeta and 13 Jbeta primers. Produced via immunoSEQ multiplex PCR; TCRdb's table is partial and in-frame only. This table has some 170,000 clones, 60% to 80% appearing once. This TCR came from a man aged 25 to 40 in good health and CMV-seropositive. The J gene is TRBJ2-5, the V gene TRBV4-1; D gene uncertain. The sequencing input was PBMCs. CDR3 sequence: CASSSRLGETQYF. As DNA, the CDR3 is TGCGCCAGCAGCTCAAGACTTGGCGAGACCCAGTACTTC.